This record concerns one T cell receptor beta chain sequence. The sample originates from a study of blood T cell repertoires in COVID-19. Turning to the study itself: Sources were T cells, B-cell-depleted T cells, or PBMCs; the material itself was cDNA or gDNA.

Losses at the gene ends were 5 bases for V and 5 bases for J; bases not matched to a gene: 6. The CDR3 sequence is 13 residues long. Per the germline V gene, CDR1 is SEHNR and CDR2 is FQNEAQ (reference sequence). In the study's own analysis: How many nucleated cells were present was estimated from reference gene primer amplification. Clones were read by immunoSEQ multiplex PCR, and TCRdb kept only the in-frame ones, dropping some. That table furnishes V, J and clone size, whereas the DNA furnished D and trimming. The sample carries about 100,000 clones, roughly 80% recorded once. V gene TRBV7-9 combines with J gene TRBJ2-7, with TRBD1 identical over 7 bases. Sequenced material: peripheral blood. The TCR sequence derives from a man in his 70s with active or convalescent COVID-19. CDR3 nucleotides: TGTGCCAGCAGCCCGACAGACAGGGACGAGCAGTACTTC. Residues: CASSPTDRDEQYF. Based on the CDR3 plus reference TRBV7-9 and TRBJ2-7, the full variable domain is DTGVSQNPRHKITKRGQNVTFRCDPISEHNRLYWYRQTLGQGPEFLTYFQNEAQLEKSRLLSDRFSAERPKGSFSTLEIQRTEQGDSAMYLCASSPTDRDEQYFGPGTRLTVT.